These 13 T cell receptor beta chains share one sample of origin, sequenced in a study of blood T cells in healthy people across ages. Alongside a J-beta primer mix, a sample-barcoded 5' primer served in a second PCR lasting about 7 to 11 cycles. TCRdb re-analysed the 5' RACE reads in MiXCR, keeping a single row per CDR3 protein. This repertoire shows around 650,000 distinct CDR3 sequences, around 32% found once; its top ten account for 15%. Sequencing used blood. These receptors came from an elderly woman in good health.

The V and J genes are TRBV5-1 and TRBJ2-3; tentative D call: TRBD1 (7 bases). Germline V gene data show CDR1 as SGHRS and CDR2 as YFSETQ. The V end was cut by 7 bases, the J end by 0 bases, with 15 bases between. This CDR3 comprises 15 residues. The chain's CDR3 is CASAQTGTSTDTQYF. For the CDR3, the DNA is TGCGCCAGCGCCCAGACAGGGACTAGCACAGATACGCAGTATTTT.

In its sample, this clonotype was seen once. Being one base from a much bigger clone, this may be a read error. This chain connects TRBV20-1 to TRBJ1-5, with a weak D call TRBD1 (5 bases). Between the trimmed V and J ends, which lost 5 bases and 3 bases, there was a span of 14 bases. Germline lookup yields CDR1 DFQATT and CDR2 SNEGSKA (reference sequence). The CDR3 extends over 14 amino acids. The CDR3 is CSAGSVTDNQPQHF. The CDR3 bases are TGCAGTGCTGGAAGTGTGACAGACAATCAGCCCCAGCATTTT.

About this clonotype: Compared with germline, one end of the junction differs, possibly owing to a read error. The chain combines TRBV5-1 with TRBJ2-1; D gene uncertain. There are 15 residues in the CDR3. The germline CDR1 and CDR2 sequences are SGHRS and YFSETQ. Here the CDR3 DNA reads TGCGCTAGCAGCCGCTCGGAAGGCTCCTACAATGAGCAGTTCTTC. Translating gives CASSRSEGSYNEQFF.

This chain joins TRBV6-2 or TRBV6-3 and TRBJ2-2; TRBD1 matches 10 bases. This CDR3 is built from 16 residues. The germline V gene has CDR1 MNHEY and CDR2 SVGEGT. V shed 6 bases and J 0 bases; nucleotides not matched to a gene: 4. CDR3 in amino acids: CASRGDRGANTGELFF. The CDR3 nucleotides are TGTGCCAGCAGAGGGGACAGGGGCGCGAACACCGGGGAGCTGTTTTTT.

The V and J genes are TRBV7-2 and TRBJ2-7, with TRBD2 matching 14 bases. CDR1 is SGHTA and CDR2 is FQGNSA in the germline V gene. The CDR3 is made up of 18 amino acids. The junction had 6 bases not matched to a gene; V was cut back by 2 bases and J by 0 bases. CDR3 in DNA: TGTGCCAGCAGCTTAAAGACTAGCGGGGGGGTTAGCTCCTACGAGCAGTACTTC. Translating it yields CASSLKTSGGVSSYEQYF.

This clonotype was picked up many times. V is TRBV3-1 and J is TRBJ2-4; 10 bases agree with TRBD2. Germline loops: CDR1 LGHDT, CDR2 YNNKEL (reference sequence). V lost 0 bases to trimming and J lost 6 bases; unmatched junction nucleotides: 2. The CDR3 extends over 15 amino acids. The CDR3 spells CASSQDPSGGNIQYF. The CDR3 DNA sequence: TGTGCCAGCAGCCAAGATCCTAGCGGGGGAAACATTCAGTACTTC. Full variable domain (missing parts from reference TRBV3-1 and TRBJ2-4): DTAVSQTPKYLVTQMGNDKSIKCEQNLGHDTMYWYKQDSKKFLKIMFSYNNKELIINETVPNRFSPKSPDKAHLNLHINSLELGDSAVYFCASSQDPSGGNIQYFGAGTRLSVL.

This chain connects TRBV30 to TRBJ2-5; the D gene is possibly TRBD1 (6 bases). The end of the DNA is better explained by TRBJ2-7, so the J call may be wrong. From germline, CDR1 is GTSNPN and CDR2 SVGIG (reference sequence). This CDR3 contains 12 residues. This CDR3 is CAWSTRGDEQYF. CDR3 DNA: TGTGCCTGGAGTACCAGGGGCGACGAGCAGTACTTC.

The V and J genes are TRBV20-1 and TRBJ1-4; D might be TRBD1 (5 bases). V lost 6 bases and J 7 bases, leaving 18 bases between the germline ends. The CDR3 is 14 amino acids. Germline lookup yields CDR1 DFQATT and CDR2 SNEGSKA (reference sequence). This CDR3 reads CSARAGTGFEKLFF. Written as DNA, the CDR3 is TGCAGTGCCCGCGCCGGGACGGGATTTGAAAAACTGTTTTTT.

This clonotype was detected ten times or more. This chain links TRBV6-6 with TRBJ2-3; D may be TRBD2 (5 bases). CDR3 length: 17 amino acids. Germline V CDR1 and CDR2: MNHNY, SVGAGI (reference sequence). V was clipped by 0 bases and J by 0 bases, with 13 bases between them. Here the CDR3 reads CASSYSAGEDSTDTQYF. The CDR3 DNA reads as TGTGCCAGCAGTTACTCCGCCGGGGAAGATAGCACAGATACGCAGTATTTT.

This chain uses TRBV4-3 with TRBJ2-7; D is ambiguous. The germline V and J ends were trimmed by 0 bases and 4 bases, with 19 bases remaining between them. This CDR3 region has 17 residues. Germline lookup yields CDR1 LGHNA and CDR2 YSLEER. CDR3 coding DNA: TGCGCCAGCAGCCAAGATCTTTGGGCGGTGCCGCCTTACGAGCAGTACTTC. The encoded protein is CASSQDLWAVPPYEQYF.

Many counts were recorded for this clonotype. A read error may explain this, as a much larger clone is one base away. The rearrangement joins TRBV20-1 to TRBJ1-1, with D unresolved. Germline V lookup: CDR1 DFQATT, CDR2 SNEGSKA (reference sequence). The CDR3 contains 11 residues. DNA for the CDR3: TGCAGGGTCGTAGACCCACCGGGAGCTTTCTTT. It is translated as CRVVDPPGAFF.

This clonotype was counted many times. The J gene is TRBJ1-2, the V gene TRBV6-5; unclear D gene. The CDR3 covers 13 residues. The V gene lost 6 bases and the J gene lost 3 bases, with 11 bases spanning the gap. The germline gives CDR1 MNHEY, CDR2 SVGAGI. CDR3 loop: CASSPSRDYGYTF. In DNA, the CDR3 is TGTGCCAGCAGCCCATCCCGTGACTATGGCTACACCTTC.

This clonotype has ten or more counts. The chain has TRBV2 and TRBJ2-1; 11 bases map to TRBD2. The CDR3 has 13 residues. CDR1 is SNHLY and CDR2 is FYNNEI in the germline V gene. CDR3 nucleotides: TGTGTTAGCGGGGGGGCCGTCTACAATGAGCAGTTCTTC. Translation gives CVSGGAVYNEQFF.